Presented here are 25 T cell receptor beta chains from one specimen sequenced in a study of T cell responses to AZD1222 COVID-19 vaccine. The method was immunoSEQ multiplex PCR; TCRdb's version includes in-frame clones alone and lacks a portion of them. The sample contains fewer than 200,000 clones, about 90% of which appear only once. The sample consisted of peripheral blood, taken 28 days after the second dose of the MenACWY control vaccine. The receptors originated from an adult who received the MenACWY meningococcal vaccine as a control.

The chain links TRBV30 to TRBJ1-5; D ambiguous. CDR3 length: 15 amino acids. The V and J ends lost 3 bases and 1 base respectively, with 13 bases between them. CDR1 and CDR2 (germline): GTSNPN, SVGIG (reference sequence). This chain's CDR3 is CAWSPGVVSNQPQHF. Here the CDR3 DNA reads TGTGCCTGGAGCCCCGGCGTCGTGAGCAATCAGCCCCAGCATTTT.

The chain has TRBV7-2 and TRBJ1-1; no clear D. V shed 2 bases and J shed 4 bases, with 20 bases lying between them. The CDR3 runs to 17 residues. Per the germline V gene, CDR1 is SGHTA and CDR2 is FQGNSA. CDR3: CASSLTITALKGTEAFF. The CDR3 DNA is TGTGCCAGCAGCTTAACTATAACAGCTTTGAAAGGCACTGAAGCTTTCTTT. Together with reference TRBV7-2 and TRBJ1-1, the CDR3 gives the full variable domain: GAGVSQSPSNKVTEKGKDVELRCDPISGHTALYWYRQSLGQGLEFLIYFQGNSAPDKSGLPSDRFSAERTGGSVSTLTIQRTQQEDSAVYLCASSLTITALKGTEAFFGQGTRLTVV.

The chain couples TRBV19 to TRBJ2-7, with D hard to call. Germline loops: CDR1 LNHDA, CDR2 SQIVND (reference sequence). The CDR3 contains 14 residues. V lost 4 bases to trimming and J lost 2 bases, with 12 bases between them. In nucleotides, the CDR3 is TGTGCCAGTAGTACCAGCGCCGGTACCTACGAGCAGTACTTC. Protein sequence: CASSTSAGTYEQYF.

The chain uses TRBV9 and TRBJ2-7; maybe TRBD2 (6 bases). The germline CDR1 and CDR2 sequences are SGDLS and YYNGEE. The CDR3 length is 16 residues. The V end was cut by 4 bases, the J end by 0 bases, with 17 bases between. CDR3 in amino acids: CASSPGAGGNSYEQYF. DNA for the CDR3: TGTGCCAGCAGCCCCGGAGCGGGCGGTAACTCCTACGAGCAGTACTTC.

The chain recombines TRBV5-5 with TRBJ2-1; 7 bases align to TRBD2. V shed 3 bases and J 8 bases; nucleotides not matched to a gene: 17. Germline CDR1 is SGHKS and CDR2 is YYEKEE (reference sequence). This CDR3 has 17 amino acids. The CDR3 bases are TGTGCCAGCAGCTCTCACCCCGCGGCGGGAGCTGCGTATGAGCAGTTCTTC. Residues: CASSSHPAAGAAYEQFF.

The chain carries TRBV3-1 (or the pseudogene TRBV3-2) and TRBJ2-7, with 14 nucleotides matching TRBD2. The CDR3 is made up of 16 amino acids. Germline CDR1 and CDR2: LGHDT and YNNKEL (reference sequence). J lost 2 bases, V lost 1 base, and 1 base had no gene match. CDR3 DNA: TGTGCCAGCAGCCAAGGACTAGCGGGAGGGCCCTACGAGCAGTACTTC. Encoded protein: CASSQGLAGGPYEQYF.

The chain combines TRBV6-5 with TRBJ2-5, with D tentatively TRBD1 (6 bases). V was clipped by 6 bases and J by 5 bases, with 19 bases between them. Germline assignment: CDR1 MNHEY and CDR2 SVGAGI. The CDR3 length is 15 residues. The CDR3 reads CASSQPPTGTETQYF. The CDR3 nucleotides read TGTGCCAGCAGCCAGCCACCGACAGGTACCGAGACCCAGTACTTC.

The chain has TRBV9 and TRBJ2-7, with 8 bases aligning to TRBD1. The CDR3 sequence is 15 residues long. Germline lookup yields CDR1 SGDLS and CDR2 YYNGEE. J was trimmed by 3 bases and V by 4 bases; bases with no gene match: 9. In nucleotides, the CDR3 is TGTGCCAGCAGCCGAATGGGACAGGCCAACTACGAGCAGTACTTC. Translation: CASSRMGQANYEQYF.

This CDR3 is CAWAKFQGSNEKLFF. The CDR3, as DNA: TGTGCCTGGGCTAAATTTCAGGGGTCTAATGAAAAACTGTTTTTT. The chain carries TRBV30 and TRBJ1-4; D perhaps matches TRBD1 (6 bases). Trimming removed 5 bases at V and 3 bases at J, with 16 bases between. Germline CDR1 and CDR2: GTSNPN and SVGIG (reference sequence). The CDR3 sequence is 15 residues long.

The CDR3: CASSALDRTSGNTIYF. In nucleotides, the CDR3 is TGTGCCAGCAGTGCACTCGACAGGACCTCTGGAAACACCATATATTTT. The V and J genes are TRBV25-1 and TRBJ1-3, with D maybe TRBD1 (6 bases). The CDR3 loop spans 16 amino acids. Germline V gives CDR1 MGHDK, CDR2 SYGVNS. Trimming stripped 4 bases from V and 0 bases from J, with 13 bases between.

V gene TRBV7-2 combines with J gene TRBJ2-5; 9 nucleotides align to TRBD1. The CDR3 contains 18 residues. With 1 base clipped from V and 3 bases from J, the junction kept 12 bases outside the gene matches. Germline assignment: CDR1 SGHTA and CDR2 FQGNSA. The CDR3 coding sequence is TGTGCCAGCAGCTTAGTTTACTGGCTGGGGGACAGGGAAGAGACCCAGTACTTC. Its translation: CASSLVYWLGDREETQYF.

V gene TRBV5-1 combines with J gene TRBJ2-7; D perhaps matches TRBD1 (6 bases). The CDR3 is 14 residues long. Germline V gene sequence: CDR1 SGHRS, CDR2 YFSETQ. Trimming pared 0 bases from V and 4 bases from J, leaving 11 bases between. CDR3 bases: TGCGCCAGCAGCTTGGCAGGGGTTGTGTACGAGCAGTACTTC. It specifies CASSLAGVVYEQYF.

The V and J genes are TRBV27 and TRBJ2-7; D uncertain. The CDR3 totals 15 residues. V was cut by 0 bases and J by 1 base, with 10 bases left in between. Germline V gene sequence: CDR1 MNHEY, CDR2 SMNVEV (reference sequence). The CDR3 loop reads CASSLSGPPSYEQYF. CDR3 DNA sequence: TGTGCCAGCAGTTTATCAGGACCACCATCCTACGAGCAGTACTTC.

The chain links TRBV20-1 to TRBJ1-4; weak D call: TRBD1 (6 bases). The CDR3 sequence is 11 residues long. V lost 8 bases and J lost 7, with 11 bases in between. From germline, CDR1 is DFQATT and CDR2 SNEGSKA (reference sequence). CDR3 in amino acids: CSIQGFEKLFF. CDR3 coding DNA: TGCAGTATACAGGGTTTTGAAAAACTGTTTTTT.

The chain links TRBV9 to TRBJ1-3; no reliable D call. Trimming cost V 0 bases and J 4 bases, with 5 bases left between them. Germline V gene lookup returns CDR1 SGDLS and CDR2 YYNGEE. The CDR3 spans 13 residues. CDR3 coding DNA: TGTGCCAGCAGCGTAGATTTAGGAAACACCATATATTTT. Its protein is CASSVDLGNTIYF.

This clone was picked up a small number of times. The junction and the germline gene differ at one end; a read error may be behind it. V is TRBV29-1 and J is TRBJ2-1; 7 nucleotides align to TRBD2. Germline V lookup: CDR1 SQVTM, CDR2 ANQGSEA. This CDR3 is 13 amino acids long. CDR3 coding DNA: TGCAGCTTAGAGCGGGACTCCGACAATGAGCAGTTCTTC. Amino acid sequence: CSLERDSDNEQFF.

The rearrangement joins TRBV5-1 to TRBJ2-5; a weak D match, TRBD1 (5 bases). V was trimmed by 0 bases and J by 2 bases, leaving 14 bases between them. Germline V CDR1 and CDR2: SGHRS, YFSETQ. This CDR3 region has 16 residues. The CDR3 DNA sequence: TGCGCCAGCAGCTTGGCCGAGAATCAGGGTCAAGAGACCCAGTACTTC. It codes for CASSLAENQGQETQYF.

The chain joins TRBV29-1 to TRBJ1-4; 8 positions agree with TRBD1. This CDR3 has 13 amino acids. CDR1 SQVTM and CDR2 ANQGSEA come from the germline V gene. V lost 6 bases and J lost 7; bases outside the gene matches: 7. CDR3 DNA: TGCAGCGTGGAACAGGGGGTAACTGAAAAACTGTTTTTT. It specifies CSVEQGVTEKLFF.

This clone was detected only once. The CDR3 DNA sequence: TGTGCCAGCAGCCCCGGAGGAGAGACCCAGTACTTC. As protein: CASSPGGETQYF. The chain uses TRBV28 and TRBJ2-5; TRBD2 might be the D (5 bases). Trimming took 6 bases from V and 4 from J, leaving 9 bases between them. This CDR3 has 12 amino acids. The V gene's germline CDR1 is MDHEN and CDR2 SYDVKM. Supplemented by reference TRBV28 and TRBJ2-5, the full variable domain reads DVKVTQSSRYLVKRTGEKVFLECVQDMDHENMFWYRQDPGLGLRLIYFSYDVKMKEKGDIPEGYSVSREKKERFSLILESASTNQTSMYLCASSPGGETQYFGPGTRLLVL.

This clone was seen a single time. V and J are TRBV7-2 and TRBJ2-1; D is unclear. CDR1 and CDR2 (germline): SGHTA, FQGNSA. The CDR3 is made up of 15 amino acids. Trimming shortened V by 1 base and J by 0 bases, and 7 bases separated the two germline ends. CDR3 coding DNA: TGTGCCAGCAGCTTAGAACCAAGCTCCTACAATGAGCAGTTCTTC. Translation: CASSLEPSSYNEQFF.

This clone has just a few counts. This chain links TRBV5-1 with TRBJ2-7; D call uncertain. This CDR3 is built from 12 residues. From germline, CDR1 is SGHRS and CDR2 YFSETQ. The V and J ends lost 3 bases and 1 base respectively, with 5 bases between them. The CDR3 region is CASSSPSYEQYF. The CDR3 coding sequence is TGCGCCAGCAGCTCCCCTTCCTACGAGCAGTACTTC.

CDR3 residues: CASSITGGAGPVSYEQYF. In nucleotides, the CDR3 is TGTGCCAGTAGTATCACTGGGGGAGCGGGGCCAGTCTCCTACGAGCAGTACTTC. V usage is TRBV19 and J usage is TRBJ2-7; TRBD2 aligns across 7 bases. The trim removed 3 bases at V and 0 bases at J, leaving 14 bases unmatched. Germline CDR1 and CDR2: LNHDA and SQIVND (reference sequence). CDR3 length: 18 residues. Filled out from reference TRBV19 and TRBJ2-7, the complete variable domain reads DGGITQSPKYLFRKEGQNVTLSCEQNLNHDAMYWYRQDPGQGLRLIYYSQIVNDFQKGDIAEGYSVSREKKESFPLTVTSAQKNPTAFYLCASSITGGAGPVSYEQYFGPGTRLTVT.

In nucleotides, the CDR3 is TGTGCCAGCAGCTTATCAGGGAGGGAGTATAGCACAGATACGCAGTATTTT. This codes for CASSLSGREYSTDTQYF. The rearrangement uses TRBV7-2 and TRBJ2-3; 7 bases are shared with TRBD2. This CDR3 has 17 amino acids. Trimming took 2 bases from V and 0 from J; bases not matched to a gene: 8. The germline gives CDR1 SGHTA, CDR2 FQGNSA.

The genes are TRBV10-3 and TRBJ1-1; 7 bases map to TRBD1. The V gene end was trimmed by 8 bases and the J gene end by 8 bases; junction bases not matched to a gene: 11. The germline gives CDR1 ENHRY, CDR2 SYGVKD. This CDR3 is built from 13 residues. The DNA for the CDR3 is TGTGCCATCCAGGGGGATGGGGCTTCGGAAGCTTTCTTT. Translated, it gives CAIQGDGASEAFF.

The rearrangement uses TRBV30 and TRBJ1-2; D is perhaps TRBD1 (6 bases). The CDR3 runs 11 residues. Trimming pared 8 bases from V and 3 bases from J, leaving 10 bases between. Germline CDR1 GTSNPN, CDR2 SVGIG (reference sequence). CDR3 bases: TGTGCCACAGGGCTGGACTATGGCTACACCTTC. It codes for CATGLDYGYTF.